This T cell receptor (beta chain) was identified in a study of blood T cells in healthy people across ages (dated by TCRdb to between 2015 and 2016). At the level of the whole study: In model experiments, template switching captured about one uniquely barcoded TCR beta cDNA molecule for every two T cells. The study measured age-related changes in TCR beta repertoire diversity using deep sequencing normalized with unique cDNA molecular identifiers. Donors were grouped into four age groups: young (average about 15 years), middle-aged (under 40), aged (about 60) and long-lived (around 82). To avoid experimental bias, donors of different ages were distributed randomly across sequencing lanes. Two additional independent replicas of 1 million unique cDNA reads from the same blood draw were analyzed for two donors (one aged 18 to 29 and one aged 80 or older). General study outcomes and caveats: Bulk unsorted PBMC profiling prevented conclusive comparison of naive and antigen-experienced compartments. As age increased, observed TCR beta diversity per million T cells dropped in a roughly linear way, and a significant reduction was already evident by age roughly 36. Observed TCR beta diversity correlated strongly with the percentage of naive T cells measured by flow cytometry. Estimates of total diversity from one million sequenced T cells were regarded as lower bounds and underestimates. The long-lived group showed more naive CD4+ T cells, fewer expanded clones and increased TCR diversity than the aged group, suggesting age selection. Donor CMV infection status was unknown, potentially confounding age-related changes in expanded clonotypes.

The protocol used for the library was 5' RACE. A second PCR of roughly 6 to 11 cycles was run with a J-beta primer mix and a sample-barcoded 5' primer. A template-switch 5' adaptor carrying 12 random nucleotides introduced a unique molecular identifier onto each TCR beta cDNA molecule. At least 3 million CDR3-containing paired-end reads were obtained from each sample. First-strand cDNA synthesis was performed from all RNA using the Mint cDNA synthesis kit, with priming by a TRBC-specific oligonucleotide. All cDNA was treated with uracil-DNA glycosylase and then went through a first 18-cycle PCR with the universal primers M1SS and BC2_uni_R. The original pipeline was this. Each sample was normalized by randomly selecting 1 million high-quality reads, each carrying a distinct molecular identifier. Reads sharing molecular identifiers were discarded rather than binned into consensus sequences. MiTCR, with a Q25 quality threshold and the strictest error-elimination algorithm, was used for CDR3 identification, clonotype clustering and error correction. A nonparametric unseen species model using Euler transformation provided a lower-bound estimate of total TCR beta diversity. TCRdb trimmed the raw reads at Q25, called clones with MiXCR and kept productive beta chains. A single entry per CDR3 protein holds the most common genes and DNA from its merged rows. TCRdb, not the original authors, processed these V and J calls. Here the sample has fewer than 2 million distinct CDR3 sequences; around 42% occur a single time. The ten largest clones capture roughly 23% of the sample.

The donors were roughly 40 Caucasian individuals from Russia, aged 6 to 90 years, who were systemically healthy. Each donor gave ten milliliters of peripheral blood, drawn into EDTA-treated Vacutainer tubes. Ficoll-Paque density-gradient centrifugation was used to isolate PBMCs, with at least 6 million per sample. Total RNA was extracted from PBMCs with Trizol reagent, with at least 6 micrograms obtained per sample. Naive CD45RAhigh/CD27high T cell percentages were measured by flow cytometry on a PBMC aliquot from every donor. To note about this clonotype: Its antigen remains unidentified. No much larger clone exists at a distance of one base, and base qualities are not known.

The germline V gene (reference sequence) provides CDR1 MNHNY and CDR2 SVGAGI. The CDR3 goes from the cysteine to the phenylalanine over 12 residues. Just the 36-base CDR3 DNA is kept, in frame starting at base 1. V is cut by 6 bases and J by 4 bases, and the space between the germline ends is 9 bases. This TCR derives from a human donor in good health. The chain uses TRBV6-6 and TRBJ1-1; the best D guess is TRBD1, with 5 bases matching. Sequencing was done on a sample of blood. The encoded CDR3 is CASSMTVTEAFF. Here is the DNA: TGTGCCAGCAGCATGACAGTCACTGAAGCTTTCTTT.